A selection of T cell receptor beta chains follows, all from one sample in a study of beta chain features in type 1 diabetes. Sequencing was performed with immunoSEQ multiplex PCR; in TCRdb, only in-frame clones are kept and a portion is missing. This sample carries around 400,000 clones, about 15% of them seen once, and the ten largest clones take roughly 0.017%. Sequenced material: naive CD4+ T cells from blood. The receptors originated from a woman between 18 and 30 years old in good health. The CDR3 runs from the conserved cysteine through the conserved F or W. Each record gives: clone size, J gene, V gene, D gene, CDR3 length, CDR3 protein, CDR3 DNA. The D gene is left open where the match is weak. Clone size is not always given. Where it is, it says once, few, many or a class for expanded clones.

clone size: .
J gene: TRBJ2-7
V gene: TRBV7-6
D gene: TRBD2
CDR3 length: 15
CDR3 protein: CASSPRGAGESEQYF
CDR3 DNA: TGTGCCAGCAGCCCGCGAGGAGCGGGAGAGAGCGAGCAGTACTTC

clone size: few
J gene: TRBJ1-5
V gene: TRBV30
D gene: .
CDR3 length: 13
CDR3 protein: CAWSLRGNQPQHF
CDR3 DNA: TGTGCCTGGAGTTTACGGGGCAATCAGCCCCAGCATTTT

clone size: few
J gene: TRBJ2-7
V gene: TRBV28
D gene: TRBD1
CDR3 length: 15
CDR3 protein: CASSPPGQGRYEQYF
CDR3 DNA: TGTGCCAGCAGCCCTCCGGGACAGGGACGGTACGAGCAGTACTTC

clone size: .
J gene: TRBJ2-2
V gene: TRBV2
D gene: .
CDR3 length: 15
CDR3 protein: CASNPGLSPIGELFF
CDR3 DNA: TGTGCCAGCAATCCGGGACTGAGTCCCATCGGGGAGCTGTTTTTT

clone size: .
J gene: TRBJ1-1
V gene: TRBV5-1
D gene: .
CDR3 length: 15
CDR3 protein: CASSLSGPSNTEAFF
CDR3 DNA: TGCGCCAGCAGCTTGTCTGGGCCCTCGAACACTGAAGCTTTCTTT

clone size: few
J gene: TRBJ2-2
V gene: TRBV7-2
D gene: .
CDR3 length: 13
CDR3 protein: CASSKRIEWELFF
CDR3 DNA: TGTGCCAGCAGCAAGCGGATCGAGTGGGAGCTGTTTTTT

clone size: .
J gene: TRBJ2-3
V gene: TRBV7-2
D gene: .
CDR3 length: 14
CDR3 protein: CASSLTRSPGTQYF
CDR3 DNA: TGTGCCAGCAGCTTAACGCGGAGCCCTGGTACGCAGTATTTT

clone size: .
J gene: TRBJ2-3
V gene: TRBV11-3
D gene: .
CDR3 length: 15
CDR3 protein: CASSLGKAAGDTQYF
CDR3 DNA: TGTGCCAGCAGCTTAGGAAAGGCCGCGGGAGATACGCAGTATTTT

clone size: few
J gene: TRBJ2-7
V gene: TRBV4-1
D gene: TRBD2
CDR3 length: 16
CDR3 protein: CASSPSMTSGNIEQYF
CDR3 DNA: TGCGCCAGCAGCCCTTCTATGACTAGCGGGAATATCGAGCAGTACTTC

clone size: .
J gene: TRBJ2-4
V gene: TRBV5-6
D gene: .
CDR3 length: 14
CDR3 protein: CASSFREAKNIQYF
CDR3 DNA: TGTGCCAGCAGCTTCAGGGAAGCCAAAAACATTCAGTACTTC

clone size: .
J gene: TRBJ1-5
V gene: TRBV5-4
D gene: TRBD1
CDR3 length: 14
CDR3 protein: CASSRQGTNQPQHF
CDR3 DNA: TGTGCCAGCAGTCGACAGGGTACCAATCAGCCCCAGCATTTT

clone size: few
J gene: TRBJ2-6
V gene: TRBV7-2
D gene: TRBD1
CDR3 length: 17
CDR3 protein: CASTLDRARSGANVLTF
CDR3 DNA: TGTGCCAGCACCTTAGACAGGGCAAGGTCTGGGGCCAACGTCCTGACTTTC

clone size: .
J gene: TRBJ1-1
V gene: TRBV29-1
D gene: TRBD1
CDR3 length: 15
CDR3 protein: CSVENPGTGRTEAFF
CDR3 DNA: TGCAGCGTTGAGAATCCCGGGACAGGGAGAACTGAAGCTTTCTTT

clone size: .
J gene: TRBJ1-5
V gene: TRBV15
D gene: .
CDR3 length: 15
CDR3 protein: CATSKATAFYQPQHF
CDR3 DNA: TGTGCCACCAGCAAAGCGACAGCGTTTTATCAGCCCCAGCATTTT

clone size: few
J gene: TRBJ1-4
V gene: TRBV9
D gene: TRBD1
CDR3 length: 14
CDR3 protein: CASSRTGGEEKLFF
CDR3 DNA: TGTGCCAGCAGCAGGACAGGGGGTGAGGAAAAACTGTTTTTT

clone size: .
J gene: TRBJ2-1
V gene: TRBV29-1
D gene: TRBD2
CDR3 length: 13
CDR3 protein: CSVRTSGRTEQFF
CDR3 DNA: TGCAGCGTTAGGACTAGCGGGAGGACTGAGCAGTTCTTC

clone size: .
J gene: TRBJ1-1
V gene: TRBV18
D gene: TRBD1
CDR3 length: 16
CDR3 protein: CASSLSMQGANPEAFF
CDR3 DNA: TGTGCCAGCTCACTTAGTATGCAGGGGGCGAATCCTGAAGCTTTCTTT

clone size: .
J gene: TRBJ2-5
V gene: TRBV25-1
D gene: TRBD1
CDR3 length: 17
CDR3 protein: CASSEYMGQGARETQYF
CDR3 DNA: TGTGCCAGCAGTGAATATATGGGACAGGGGGCGCGGGAGACCCAGTACTTC